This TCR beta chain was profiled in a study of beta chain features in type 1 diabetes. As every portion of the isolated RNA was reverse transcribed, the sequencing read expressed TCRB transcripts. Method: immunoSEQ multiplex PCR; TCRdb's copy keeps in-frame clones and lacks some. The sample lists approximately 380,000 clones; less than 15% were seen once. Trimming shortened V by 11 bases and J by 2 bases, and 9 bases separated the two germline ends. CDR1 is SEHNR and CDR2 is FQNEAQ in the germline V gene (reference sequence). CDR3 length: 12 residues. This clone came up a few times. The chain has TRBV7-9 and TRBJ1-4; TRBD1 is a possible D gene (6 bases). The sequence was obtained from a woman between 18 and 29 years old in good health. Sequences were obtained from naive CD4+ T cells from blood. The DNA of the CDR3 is TGTGCCCACAGGGATACTAATGAAAAACTGTTTTTT. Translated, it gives CAHRDTNEKLFF.